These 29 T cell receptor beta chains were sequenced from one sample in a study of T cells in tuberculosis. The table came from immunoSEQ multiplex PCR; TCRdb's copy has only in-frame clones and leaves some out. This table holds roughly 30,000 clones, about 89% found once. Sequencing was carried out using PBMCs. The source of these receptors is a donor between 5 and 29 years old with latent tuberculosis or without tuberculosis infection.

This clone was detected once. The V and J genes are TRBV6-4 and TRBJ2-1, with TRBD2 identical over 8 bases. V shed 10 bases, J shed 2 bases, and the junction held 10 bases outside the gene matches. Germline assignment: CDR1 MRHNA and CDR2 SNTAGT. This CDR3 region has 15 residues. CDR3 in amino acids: CATREAGDPYNEQFF. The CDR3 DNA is TGTGCCACAAGGGAAGCGGGAGACCCCTACAATGAGCAGTTCTTC.

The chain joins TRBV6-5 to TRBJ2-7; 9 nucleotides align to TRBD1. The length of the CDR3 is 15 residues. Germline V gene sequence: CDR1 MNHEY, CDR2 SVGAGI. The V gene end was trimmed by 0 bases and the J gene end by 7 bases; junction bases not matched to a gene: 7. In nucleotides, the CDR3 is TGTGCCAGCAGTTACTCAATGGGGACAGGGAGGGAGCAGTACTTC. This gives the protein CASSYSMGTGREQYF.

The CDR3 DNA reads as TGCGCCAGCACAGGGACTGCAGGCTCCTACGAGCAGTACTTC. The encoded protein is CASTGTAGSYEQYF. This rearrangement joins TRBV10-1 to TRBJ2-7, with a possible D match to TRBD2 (6 bases). V was trimmed by 7 bases and J by 0 bases, leaving 13 bases between them. Germline V lookup: CDR1 WNHNN, CDR2 SYGVQD (reference sequence). This CDR3 has 14 residues.

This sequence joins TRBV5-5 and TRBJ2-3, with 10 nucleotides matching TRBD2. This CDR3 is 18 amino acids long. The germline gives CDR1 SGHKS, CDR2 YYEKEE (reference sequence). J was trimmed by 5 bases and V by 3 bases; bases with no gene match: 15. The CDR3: CASSSPSLLAGVLDTQYF. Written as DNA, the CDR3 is TGTGCCAGCAGCTCCCCTTCCCTTCTAGCGGGAGTGTTAGATACGCAGTATTTT.

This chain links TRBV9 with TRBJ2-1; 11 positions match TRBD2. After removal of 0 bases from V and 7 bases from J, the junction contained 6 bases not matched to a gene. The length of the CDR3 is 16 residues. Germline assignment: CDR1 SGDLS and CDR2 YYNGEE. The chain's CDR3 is CASSVGSVAGGNEQFF. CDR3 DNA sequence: TGTGCCAGCAGCGTAGGGTCTGTAGCGGGAGGGAATGAGCAGTTCTTC.

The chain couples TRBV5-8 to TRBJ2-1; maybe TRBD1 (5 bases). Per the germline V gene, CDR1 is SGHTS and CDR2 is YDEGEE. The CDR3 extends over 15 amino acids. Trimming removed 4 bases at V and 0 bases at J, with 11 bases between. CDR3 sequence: CASSLAGFSYNEQFF. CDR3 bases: TGTGCCAGCAGCCTCGCAGGGTTCTCCTACAATGAGCAGTTCTTC.

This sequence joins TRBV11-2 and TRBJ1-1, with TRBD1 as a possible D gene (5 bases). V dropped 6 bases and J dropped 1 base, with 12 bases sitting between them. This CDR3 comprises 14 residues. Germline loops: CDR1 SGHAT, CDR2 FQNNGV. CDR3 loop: CASSSLRGNTEAFF. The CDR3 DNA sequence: TGTGCCAGCAGTTCCCTTAGGGGGAACACTGAAGCTTTCTTT. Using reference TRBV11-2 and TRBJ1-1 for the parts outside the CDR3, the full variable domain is EAGVAQSPRYKIIEKRQSVAFWCNPISGHATLYWYQQILGQGPKLLIQFQNNGVVDDSQLPKDRFSAERLKGVDSTLKIQPAKLEDSAVYLCASSSLRGNTEAFFGQGTRLTVV.

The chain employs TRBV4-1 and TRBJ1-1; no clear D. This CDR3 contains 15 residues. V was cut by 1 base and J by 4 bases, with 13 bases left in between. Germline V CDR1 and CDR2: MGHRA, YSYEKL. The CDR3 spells CASSQAAQVSTEAFF. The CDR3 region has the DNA TGCGCCAGCAGCCAAGCCGCCCAGGTAAGCACTGAAGCTTTCTTT.

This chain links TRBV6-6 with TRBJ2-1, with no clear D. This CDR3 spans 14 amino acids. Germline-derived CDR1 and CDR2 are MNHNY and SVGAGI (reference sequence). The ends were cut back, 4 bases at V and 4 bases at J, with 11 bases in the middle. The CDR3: CASSSYSGYNEQFF. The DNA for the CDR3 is TGTGCCAGCAGTTCGTACTCCGGGTACAATGAGCAGTTCTTC.

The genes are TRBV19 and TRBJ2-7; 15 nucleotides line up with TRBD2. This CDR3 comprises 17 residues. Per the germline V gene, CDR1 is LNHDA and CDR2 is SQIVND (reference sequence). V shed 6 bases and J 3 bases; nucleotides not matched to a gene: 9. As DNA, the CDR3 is TGTGCCAGTAGCCTCGGGACTAGCGGGAGGCCCCTCTACGAGCAGTACTTC. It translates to CASSLGTSGRPLYEQYF.

The CDR3 DNA sequence: TGTGCCAGCAGTTTTCAGGTCTACGAGCAGTACTTC. It codes for CASSFQVYEQYF. The chain is built from TRBV28 and TRBJ2-7; D unclear. Trimming removed 3 bases from V and 3 bases from J, with 6 bases in between. The CDR3 has 12 residues. From germline, CDR1 is MDHEN and CDR2 SYDVKM.

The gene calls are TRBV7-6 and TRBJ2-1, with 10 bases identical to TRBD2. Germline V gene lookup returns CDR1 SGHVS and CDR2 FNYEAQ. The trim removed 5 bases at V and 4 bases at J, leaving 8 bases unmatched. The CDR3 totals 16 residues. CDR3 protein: CASSPGVAGGYNEQFF. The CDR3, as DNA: TGTGCCAGCAGCCCCGGGGTAGCGGGAGGATACAATGAGCAGTTCTTC.

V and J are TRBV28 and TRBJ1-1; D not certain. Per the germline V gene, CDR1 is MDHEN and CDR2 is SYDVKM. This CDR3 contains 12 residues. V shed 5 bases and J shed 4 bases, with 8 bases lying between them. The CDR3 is CASSGWSTEAFF. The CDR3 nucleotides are TGTGCCAGCAGTGGGTGGAGCACTGAAGCTTTCTTT.

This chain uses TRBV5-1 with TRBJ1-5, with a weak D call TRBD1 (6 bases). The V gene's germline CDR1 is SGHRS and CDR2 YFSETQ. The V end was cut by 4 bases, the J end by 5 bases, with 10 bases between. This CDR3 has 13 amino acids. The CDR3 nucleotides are TGCGCCAGCAGCCCGACAGGTTATCAGCCCCAGCATTTT. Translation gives CASSPTGYQPQHF. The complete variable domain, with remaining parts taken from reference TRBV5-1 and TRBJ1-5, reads KAGVTQTPRYLIKTRGQQVTLSCSPISGHRSVSWYQQTPGQGLQFLFEYFSETQRNKGNFPGRFSGRQFSNSRSEMNVSTLELGDSALYLCASSPTGYQPQHFGDGTRLSIL.

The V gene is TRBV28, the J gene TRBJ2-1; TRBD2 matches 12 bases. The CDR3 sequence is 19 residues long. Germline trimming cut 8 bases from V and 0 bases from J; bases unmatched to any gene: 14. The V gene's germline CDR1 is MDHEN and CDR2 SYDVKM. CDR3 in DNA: TGTGCCAGCCGTCCAGTAGGGCTAGCGGGAGGGCCCTCCTACAATGAGCAGTTCTTC. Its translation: CASRPVGLAGGPSYNEQFF.

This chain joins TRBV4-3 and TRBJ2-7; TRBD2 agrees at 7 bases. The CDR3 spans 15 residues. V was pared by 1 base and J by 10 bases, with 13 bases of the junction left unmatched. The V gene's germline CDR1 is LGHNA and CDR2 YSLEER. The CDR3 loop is CASSQGVGAGLAQYF. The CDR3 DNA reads TGCGCCAGCAGCCAAGGGGTCGGAGCGGGGCTCGCTCAGTACTTC.

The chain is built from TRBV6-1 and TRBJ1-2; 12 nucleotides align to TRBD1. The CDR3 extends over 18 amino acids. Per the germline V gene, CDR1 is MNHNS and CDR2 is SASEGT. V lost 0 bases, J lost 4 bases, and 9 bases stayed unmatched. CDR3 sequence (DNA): TGTGCCAGCAGTGAAGCGCAGGGACAGGGGGCCGCACTCTATGGCTACACCTTC. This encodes CASSEAQGQGAALYGYTF.

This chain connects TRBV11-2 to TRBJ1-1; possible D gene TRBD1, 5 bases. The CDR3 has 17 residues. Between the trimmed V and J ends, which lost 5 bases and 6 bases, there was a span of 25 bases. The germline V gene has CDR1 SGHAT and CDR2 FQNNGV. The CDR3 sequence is CASSTVSNSGGEAEAFF. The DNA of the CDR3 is TGTGCCAGCAGCACCGTTTCAAACAGTGGAGGGGAAGCTGAAGCTTTCTTT.

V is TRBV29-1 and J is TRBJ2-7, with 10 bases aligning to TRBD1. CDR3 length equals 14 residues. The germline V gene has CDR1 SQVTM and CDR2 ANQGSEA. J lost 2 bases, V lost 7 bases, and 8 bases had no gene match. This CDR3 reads CSATPGTGAYEQYF. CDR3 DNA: TGCAGCGCAACGCCCGGGACAGGGGCCTACGAGCAGTACTTC.

Written as DNA, the CDR3 is TGTGCCAGCAGCGTAGCGGGGTCTGGGGCCAACGTCCTGACTTTC. This translates into CASSVAGSGANVLTF. The chain is built from TRBV9 and TRBJ2-6; D might be TRBD2 (5 bases). The CDR3 is 15 residues long. From germline, CDR1 is SGDLS and CDR2 YYNGEE. Between the trimmed V and J ends, which lost 0 bases and 1 base, there was a span of 5 bases. The whole variable domain, remainder taken from reference TRBV9 and TRBJ2-6, is DSGVTQTPKHLITATGQRVTLRCSPRSGDLSVYWYQQSLDQGLQFLIQYYNGEERAKGNILERFSAQQFPDLHSELNLSSLELGDSALYFCASSVAGSGANVLTFGAGSRLTVL.

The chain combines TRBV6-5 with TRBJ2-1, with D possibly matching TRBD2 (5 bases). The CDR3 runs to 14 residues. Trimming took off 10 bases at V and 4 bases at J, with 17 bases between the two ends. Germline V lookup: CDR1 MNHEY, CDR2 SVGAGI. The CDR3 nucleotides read TGTGCCACCGTGCGAGGGAATCGGTACAATGAGCAGTTCTTC. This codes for CATVRGNRYNEQFF.

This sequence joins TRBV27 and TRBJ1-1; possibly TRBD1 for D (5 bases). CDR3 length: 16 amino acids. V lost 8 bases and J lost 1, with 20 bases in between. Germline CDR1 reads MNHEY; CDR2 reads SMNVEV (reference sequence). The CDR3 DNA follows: TGTGCCAGCCGAAAGGCAGGGAATCTGTGGAACACTGAAGCTTTCTTT. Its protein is CASRKAGNLWNTEAFF.

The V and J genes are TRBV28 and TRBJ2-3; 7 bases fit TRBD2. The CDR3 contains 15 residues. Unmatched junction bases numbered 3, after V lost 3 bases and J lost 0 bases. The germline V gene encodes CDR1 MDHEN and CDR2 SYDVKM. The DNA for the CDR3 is TGTGCCAGCAGTTTGGGGGGGGGTAGCACAGATACGCAGTATTTT. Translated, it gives CASSLGGGSTDTQYF.

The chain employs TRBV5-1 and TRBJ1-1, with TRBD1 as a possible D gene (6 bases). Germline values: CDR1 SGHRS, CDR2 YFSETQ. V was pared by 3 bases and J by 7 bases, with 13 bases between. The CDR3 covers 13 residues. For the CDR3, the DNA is TGCGCCAGCAGCTCCAAGGGGGAGGGTGAAGCTTTCTTT. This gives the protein CASSSKGEGEAFF.

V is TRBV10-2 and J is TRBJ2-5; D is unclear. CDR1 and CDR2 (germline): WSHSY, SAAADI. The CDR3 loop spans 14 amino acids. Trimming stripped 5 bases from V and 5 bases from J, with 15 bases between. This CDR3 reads CASSQGEAVETQYF. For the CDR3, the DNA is TGCGCCAGCAGTCAAGGTGAGGCTGTGGAGACCCAGTACTTC.

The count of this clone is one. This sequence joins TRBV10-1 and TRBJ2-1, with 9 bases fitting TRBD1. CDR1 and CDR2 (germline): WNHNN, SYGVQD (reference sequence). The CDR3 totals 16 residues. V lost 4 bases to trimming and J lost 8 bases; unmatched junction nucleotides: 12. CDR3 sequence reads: CASSGPGDRELDEQFF. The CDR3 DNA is TGCGCCAGCAGTGGCCCAGGGGACAGGGAGCTGGATGAGCAGTTCTTC.

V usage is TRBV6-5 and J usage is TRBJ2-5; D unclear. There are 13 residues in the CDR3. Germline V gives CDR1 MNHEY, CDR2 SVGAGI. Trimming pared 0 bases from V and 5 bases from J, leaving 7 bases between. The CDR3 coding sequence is TGTGCCAGCAGTTACTCGCACGGGGAGACCCAGTACTTC. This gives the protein CASSYSHGETQYF.

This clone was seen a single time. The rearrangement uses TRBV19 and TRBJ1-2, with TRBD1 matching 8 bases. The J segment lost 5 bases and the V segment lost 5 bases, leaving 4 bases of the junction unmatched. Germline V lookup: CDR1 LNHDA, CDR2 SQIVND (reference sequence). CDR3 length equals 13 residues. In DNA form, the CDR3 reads TGTGCCAGTAGTCCGACAGGGGATTATGGCTACACCTTC. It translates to CASSPTGDYGYTF.

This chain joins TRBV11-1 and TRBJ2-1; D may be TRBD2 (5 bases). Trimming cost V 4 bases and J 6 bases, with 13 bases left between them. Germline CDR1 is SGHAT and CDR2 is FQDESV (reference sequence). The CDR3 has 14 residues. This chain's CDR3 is CASSSQRRGNEQFF. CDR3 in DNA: TGTGCCAGCAGCTCCCAGCGGAGAGGCAATGAGCAGTTCTTC. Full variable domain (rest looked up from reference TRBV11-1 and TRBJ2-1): EAEVAQSPRYKITEKSQAVAFWCDPISGHATLYWYRQILGQGPELLVQFQDESVVDDSQLPKDRFSAERLKGVDSTLKIQPAELGDSAMYLCASSSQRRGNEQFFGPGTRLTVL.